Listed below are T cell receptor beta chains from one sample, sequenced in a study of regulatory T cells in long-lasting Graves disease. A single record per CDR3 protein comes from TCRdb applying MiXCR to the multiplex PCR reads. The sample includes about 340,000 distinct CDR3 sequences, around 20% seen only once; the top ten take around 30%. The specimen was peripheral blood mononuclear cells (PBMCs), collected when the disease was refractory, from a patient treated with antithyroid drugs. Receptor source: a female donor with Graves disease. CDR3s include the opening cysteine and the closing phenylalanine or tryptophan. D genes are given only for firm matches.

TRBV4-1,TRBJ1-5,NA,CASSHEQGHNQPQHF
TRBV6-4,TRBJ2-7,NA,CAGRGTYEQYF
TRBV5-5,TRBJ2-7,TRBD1,CASSYQWTGVGEQYF
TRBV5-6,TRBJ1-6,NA,CASSWGWSSPLHF
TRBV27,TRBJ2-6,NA,CASSIRTVEQTFSGANVLTF
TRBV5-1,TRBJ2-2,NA,CASSLAHGLNTGELFF
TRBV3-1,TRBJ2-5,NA,CASSPLGAGETQYF
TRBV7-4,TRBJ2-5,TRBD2,CASSLSGTSKETQYF
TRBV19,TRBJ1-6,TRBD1,CASSSSGTGYGSPLHF
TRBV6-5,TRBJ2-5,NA,CASSLHRGHQETQYF
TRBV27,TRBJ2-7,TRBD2,CASSLIGGRGTSGNYEQYF
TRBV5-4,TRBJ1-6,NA,CASSRMARVDSPLHF
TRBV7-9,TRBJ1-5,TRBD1,CASSFGQGASQPQHF
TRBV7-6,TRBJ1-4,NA,CASSLGPQFNEKLFF
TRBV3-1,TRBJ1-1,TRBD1,CASRLGTGEAFF
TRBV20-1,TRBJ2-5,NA,CSASRPQRHETQYF
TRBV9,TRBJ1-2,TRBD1,CASSTRDRDSYGYTF
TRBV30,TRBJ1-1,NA,CAWKGGQKAFF
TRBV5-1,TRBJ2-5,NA,CASSSGQTRPWTQYF
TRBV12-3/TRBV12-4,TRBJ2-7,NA,CASSLTAQLPTYEQYF
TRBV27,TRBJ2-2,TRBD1,CASSLSPTGTGNHPYGGELFF
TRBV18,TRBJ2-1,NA,CASSPRKGVNEQFF
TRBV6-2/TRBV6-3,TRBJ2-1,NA,CASMRVSGLKQFF
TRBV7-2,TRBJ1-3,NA,CASSLGTVGNTIYF
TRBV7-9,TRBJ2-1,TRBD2,CASSAYLAGGEFF
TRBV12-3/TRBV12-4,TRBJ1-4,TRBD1,CASRTRDRGGEKLFF
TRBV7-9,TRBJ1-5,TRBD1,CASASRQGADYSNQPQHF
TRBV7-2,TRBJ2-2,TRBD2,CASSIGLAGGLGTGELFF
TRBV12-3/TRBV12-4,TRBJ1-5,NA,CASGMEGLSNQPQHF
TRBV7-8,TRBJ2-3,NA,CASSLGQDTDTQYF
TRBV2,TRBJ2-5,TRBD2,CASRAGRQETQYF
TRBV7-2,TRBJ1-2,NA,CASSFPGFGGYTF
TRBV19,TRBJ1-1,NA,CASSTLTGEAFF
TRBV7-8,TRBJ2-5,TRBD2,CASSLRLRGGRRNSRETQYF
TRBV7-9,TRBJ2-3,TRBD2,CASSPNPAGVIDTQYF
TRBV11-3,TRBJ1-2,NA,CASSLALPRDGTYGYTF
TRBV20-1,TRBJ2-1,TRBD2,CSARILAGGPGGEQFF
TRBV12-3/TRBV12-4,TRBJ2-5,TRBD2,CASSLFGTSVGETQYF
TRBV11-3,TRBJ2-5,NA,CASSTRQGEETQYF
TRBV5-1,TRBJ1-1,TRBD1,CASSWTGSDTEAFF
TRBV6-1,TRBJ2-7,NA,CASSDVSYEQYF
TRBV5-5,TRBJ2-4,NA,CASSLGRDTKNIQYF
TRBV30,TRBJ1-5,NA,CAWSAGGSQPQHF
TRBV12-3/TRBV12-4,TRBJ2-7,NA,CASSPRGPPPLYEQYF
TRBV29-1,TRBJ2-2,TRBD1,CSVQGVVDRGIDTGELFF
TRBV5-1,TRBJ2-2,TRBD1,CASSFGTGTSTGELFF
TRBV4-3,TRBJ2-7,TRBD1,CASSQESRGPYEQYF
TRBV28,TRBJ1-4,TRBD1,CASRLPGQGHEKLFF
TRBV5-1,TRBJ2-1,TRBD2,CASSLGLAGVGNEQFF
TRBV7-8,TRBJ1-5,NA,CASSLDYGGRGNQPQHF